Below, 10 T cell receptor beta chains from the same sample are listed, as sequenced in a study of beta chain features in type 1 diabetes. Reverse transcribing all isolated RNA meant expressed TCRB transcripts were sequenced. Assay: immunoSEQ multiplex PCR; the TCRdb copy retains only in-frame clones and omits some. The sample shows around 500,000 clones, 10% to 12% of them seen only once. The material sequenced was naive CD4+ T cells from blood. The receptor set was obtained from a woman younger than 30 in good health.

This clone was seen only once. This chain connects TRBV18 to TRBJ2-1; 7 nucleotides match TRBD1. Losses at the gene ends were 0 bases for V and 8 bases for J; bases not matched to a gene: 4. The CDR3 totals 14 residues. Per the germline V gene, CDR1 is KGHSH and CDR2 is LQKENI. The CDR3 coding sequence is TGTGCCAGCTCACCACCGACAGGGTCCTATGAGCAGTTCTTC. Translating it yields CASSPPTGSYEQFF.

This chain uses TRBV7-9 with TRBJ2-3; D gene unclear. Trimming left V 6 bases short and J 2 bases short, with 24 bases between. The CDR3 has 18 amino acids. The V gene's germline CDR1 is SEHNR and CDR2 FQNEAQ (reference sequence). The chain's CDR3 is CASSFLLARIQNTDTQYF. CDR3 nucleotide sequence: TGTGCCAGCAGTTTCCTCCTCGCTAGGATCCAGAACACAGATACGCAGTATTTT.

V gene TRBV9 combines with J gene TRBJ2-1; 7 bases map to TRBD2. The CDR3 contains 15 residues. Losses at the gene ends were 2 bases for V and 4 bases for J; bases not matched to a gene: 6. Germline V gene data show CDR1 as SGDLS and CDR2 as YYNGEE. The DNA of the CDR3 is TGTGCCAGCAGCGTCCTTGGCGGGAGATACAATGAGCAGTTCTTC. Translating it yields CASSVLGGRYNEQFF. Using reference TRBV9 and TRBJ2-1 for the parts outside the CDR3, the full variable domain is DSGVTQTPKHLITATGQRVTLRCSPRSGDLSVYWYQQSLDQGLQFLIQYYNGEERAKGNILERFSAQQFPDLHSELNLSSLELGDSALYFCASSVLGGRYNEQFFGPGTRLTVL.

This clone was recorded a few times. The gene calls are TRBV7-2 and TRBJ2-1; 10 nucleotides match TRBD1. The CDR3 runs 16 residues. J lost 1 base, V lost 7 bases, and 7 bases had no gene match. Germline V gene sequence: CDR1 SGHTA, CDR2 FQGNSA. The CDR3 reads CASTPWGQGSYNEQFF. CDR3 in DNA: TGTGCCAGCACCCCGTGGGGACAGGGGTCCTACAATGAGCAGTTCTTC.

This clone was picked up a small number of times. The chain is built from TRBV23-1 and TRBJ2-6; TRBD1 matches at 10 bases. TRBV23-1 is an ORF; its function is uncertain. The CDR3 runs to 18 residues. Trimming took 4 bases from V and 4 from J; bases not matched to a gene: 10. CDR3 amino acids: CASSLGQGHSAGANVLTF. The CDR3 DNA sequence: TGCGCCAGCAGTCTGGGACAGGGGCATTCAGCAGGGGCCAACGTCCTGACTTTC.

The CDR3 nucleotides read TGTGCCAGCAGTGTCTACAGTTCCGAGCAGTACGTC. Protein product: CASSVYSSEQYV. The chain combines TRBV2 with TRBJ2-7, with D uncertain. The CDR3 runs to 12 residues. V was clipped by 4 bases and J by 6 bases, with 10 bases between them. CDR1 and CDR2 (germline): SNHLY, FYNNEI.

This clone occurred a few times. The chain links TRBV7-8 to TRBJ2-7; a weak D match, TRBD1 (6 bases). Deletions cut 4 bases from V and 5 bases from J, with 18 bases between. The germline V gene encodes CDR1 SGHVS and CDR2 FQNEAQ. The CDR3 extends over 15 amino acids. The CDR3 nucleotides read TGTGCCAGCAGCTATCACAGGGTTTTACCGGACGAGCAGTACTTC. Translated: CASSYHRVLPDEQYF. Variable domain in full (rest from reference TRBV7-8 and TRBJ2-7): GAGVSQSPRYKVAKRGQDVALRCDPISGHVSLFWYQQALGQGPEFLTYFQNEAQLDKSGLPSDRFFAERPEGSVSTLKIQRTQQEDSAVYLCASSYHRVLPDEQYFGPGTRLTVT.

The V and J genes are TRBV25-1 and TRBJ1-2; no clear D gene. Germline V lookup: CDR1 MGHDK, CDR2 SYGVNS. This CDR3 is built from 15 residues. V lost 4 bases, J lost 4 bases, and 16 bases lay in between. The CDR3 here is CASSGYPTRGYGYTF. For the CDR3, the DNA is TGTGCCAGCAGTGGGTACCCGACACGAGGCTATGGCTACACCTTC.

The chain has TRBV7-3 and TRBJ2-7; TRBD2 is a possible D gene (6 bases). The CDR3 consists of 14 residues. V gave up 2 bases and J gave up 5 bases, with 13 bases separating them. CDR1 and CDR2 (germline): SGHTA, FQGTGA. CDR3 in amino acids: CASSLEPGADEQYF. The CDR3 DNA follows: TGTGCCAGCAGCTTAGAGCCGGGAGCGGACGAGCAGTACTTC.

The rearrangement uses TRBV7-2 and TRBJ2-1, with TRBD2 matching over 7 bases. The CDR3 spans 14 residues. Germline V gene lookup returns CDR1 SGHTA and CDR2 FQGNSA. Losses at the gene ends were 6 bases for V and 1 base for J; bases not matched to a gene: 3. The DNA of the CDR3 is TGTGCCAGCAGATTCGGGGGGTCCTACAATGAGCAGTTCTTC. This encodes CASRFGGSYNEQFF.